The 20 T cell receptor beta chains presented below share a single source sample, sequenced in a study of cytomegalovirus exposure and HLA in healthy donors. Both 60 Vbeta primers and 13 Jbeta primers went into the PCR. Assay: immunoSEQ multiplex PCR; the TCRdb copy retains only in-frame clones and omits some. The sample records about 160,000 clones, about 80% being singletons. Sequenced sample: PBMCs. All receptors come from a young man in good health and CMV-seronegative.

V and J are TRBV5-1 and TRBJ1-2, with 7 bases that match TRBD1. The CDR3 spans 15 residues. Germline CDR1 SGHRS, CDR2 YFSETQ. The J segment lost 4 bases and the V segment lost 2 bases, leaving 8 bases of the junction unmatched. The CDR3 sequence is CASSLGTVGVYGYTF. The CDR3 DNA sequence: TGCGCCAGCAGCTTAGGGACAGTCGGGGTCTATGGCTACACCTTC.

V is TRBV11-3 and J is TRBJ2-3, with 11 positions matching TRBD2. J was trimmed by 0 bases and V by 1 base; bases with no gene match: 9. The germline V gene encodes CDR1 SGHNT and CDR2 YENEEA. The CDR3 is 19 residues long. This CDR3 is CASSLGGLAGPSSTDTQYF. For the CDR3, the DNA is TGTGCCAGCAGCTTAGGCGGACTAGCGGGTCCCTCTAGCACAGATACGCAGTATTTT. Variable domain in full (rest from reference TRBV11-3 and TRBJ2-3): EAGVVQSPRYKIIEKKQPVAFWCNPISGHNTLYWYLQNLGQGPELLIRYENEEAVDDSQLPKDRFSAERLKGVDSTLKIQPAELGDSAVYLCASSLGGLAGPSSTDTQYFGPGTRLTVL.

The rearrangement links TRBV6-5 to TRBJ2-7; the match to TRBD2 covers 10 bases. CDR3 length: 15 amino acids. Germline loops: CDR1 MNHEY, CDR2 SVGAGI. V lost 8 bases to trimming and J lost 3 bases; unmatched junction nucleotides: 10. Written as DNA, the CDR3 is TGTGCCAGCGGGACGACACTAGCGGGGCTCTACGAGCAGTACTTC. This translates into CASGTTLAGLYEQYF.

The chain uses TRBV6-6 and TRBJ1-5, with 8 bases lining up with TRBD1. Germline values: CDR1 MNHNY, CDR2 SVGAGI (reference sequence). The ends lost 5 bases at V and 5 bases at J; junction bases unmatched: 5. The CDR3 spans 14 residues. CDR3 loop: CASSIGQGHQPQHF. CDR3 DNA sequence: TGTGCCAGCAGTATAGGACAGGGCCATCAGCCCCAGCATTTT.

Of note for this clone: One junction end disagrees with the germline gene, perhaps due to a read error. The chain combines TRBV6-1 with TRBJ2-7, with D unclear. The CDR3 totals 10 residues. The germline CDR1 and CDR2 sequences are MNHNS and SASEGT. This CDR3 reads CASRTYERYF. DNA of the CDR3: TGTGCCAGCAGGACTTACGAGCGGTACTTC.

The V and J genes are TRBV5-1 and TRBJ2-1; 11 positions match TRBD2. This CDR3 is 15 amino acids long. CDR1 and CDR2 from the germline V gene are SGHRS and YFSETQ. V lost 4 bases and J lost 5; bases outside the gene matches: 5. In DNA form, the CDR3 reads TGCGCCAGCAGCCGGACTAGCGGGTCTCACAATGAGCAGTTCTTC. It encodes CASSRTSGSHNEQFF.

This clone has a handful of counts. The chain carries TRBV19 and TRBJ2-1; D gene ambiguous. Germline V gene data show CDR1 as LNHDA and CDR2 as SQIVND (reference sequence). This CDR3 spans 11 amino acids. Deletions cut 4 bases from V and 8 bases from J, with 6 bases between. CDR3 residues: CASSTLDEQFF. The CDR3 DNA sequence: TGTGCCAGTAGTACCCTAGATGAGCAGTTCTTC.

CDR3 sequence reads: CASSLTSGTGGYEQYF. The CDR3 DNA is TGTGCCAGCAGTCTAACTTCCGGGACAGGGGGTTACGAGCAGTACTTC. V and J are TRBV27 and TRBJ2-7; 11 positions agree with TRBD1. Germline trimming cut 5 bases from V and 4 bases from J; bases unmatched to any gene: 10. The CDR3 runs 16 residues. From germline, CDR1 is MNHEY and CDR2 SMNVEV (reference sequence).

CDR3 bases: TGTGCCAGCACCCGAGGTCTCCAAGAGACCCAGTACTTC. It codes for CASTRGLQETQYF. This chain joins TRBV6-6 and TRBJ2-5; D is unresolved. Germline V gives CDR1 MNHNY, CDR2 SVGAGI (reference sequence). CDR3 length equals 13 residues. V shed 7 bases and J shed 1 base, with 10 bases lying between them.

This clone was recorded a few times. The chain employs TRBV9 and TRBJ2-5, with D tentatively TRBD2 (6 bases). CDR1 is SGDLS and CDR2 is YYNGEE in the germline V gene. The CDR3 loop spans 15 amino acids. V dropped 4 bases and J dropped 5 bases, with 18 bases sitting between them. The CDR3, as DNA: TGTGCCAGCAGCCCCCGACTAGGGGAGTTGGAGACCCAGTACTTC. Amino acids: CASSPRLGELETQYF.

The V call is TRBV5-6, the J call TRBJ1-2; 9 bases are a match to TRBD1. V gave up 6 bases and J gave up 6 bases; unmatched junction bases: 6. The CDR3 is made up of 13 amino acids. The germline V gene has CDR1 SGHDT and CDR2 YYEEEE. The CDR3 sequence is CASMGQGIDGYTF. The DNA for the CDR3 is TGTGCCAGCATGGGACAGGGAATAGATGGCTACACCTTC. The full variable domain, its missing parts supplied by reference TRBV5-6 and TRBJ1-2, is DAGVTQSPTHLIKTRGQQVTLRCSPKSGHDTVSWYQQALGQGPQFIFQYYEEEERQRGNFPDRFSGHQFPNYSSELNVNALLLGDSALYLCASMGQGIDGYTFGSGTRLTVV.

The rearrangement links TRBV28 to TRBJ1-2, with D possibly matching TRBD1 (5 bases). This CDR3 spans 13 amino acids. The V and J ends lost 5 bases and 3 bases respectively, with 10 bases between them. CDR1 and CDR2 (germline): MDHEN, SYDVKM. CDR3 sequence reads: CASSRRVDYGYTF. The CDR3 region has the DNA TGTGCCAGCAGTCGCAGGGTAGACTATGGCTACACCTTC.

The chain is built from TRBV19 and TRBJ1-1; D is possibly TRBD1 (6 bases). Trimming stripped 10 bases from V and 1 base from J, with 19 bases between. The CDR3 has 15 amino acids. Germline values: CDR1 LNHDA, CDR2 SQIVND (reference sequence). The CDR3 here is CAIYNGGEGNTEAFF. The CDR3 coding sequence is TGTGCCATCTATAATGGGGGCGAGGGGAACACTGAAGCTTTCTTT.

The CDR3 sequence: CSVREGSEQYF. CDR3 DNA sequence: TGCAGCGTTCGGGAGGGGAGCGAGCAGTACTTC. This chain connects TRBV29-1 to TRBJ2-7; 8 bases map to TRBD2. Trimming cost V 5 bases and J 6 bases; bases outside gene matches: 3. The length of the CDR3 is 11 residues. The germline CDR1 and CDR2 sequences are SQVTM and ANQGSEA.

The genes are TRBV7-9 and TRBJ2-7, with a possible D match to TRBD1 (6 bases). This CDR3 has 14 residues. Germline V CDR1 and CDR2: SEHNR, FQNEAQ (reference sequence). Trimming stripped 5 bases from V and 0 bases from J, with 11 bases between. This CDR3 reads CASSRTGLSYEQYF. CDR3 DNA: TGTGCCAGCAGCCGCACAGGGCTCTCCTACGAGCAGTACTTC.

DNA of the CDR3: TGTGCCAGCAGCGAAACGGACAGAGATACGCAGTATTTT. Protein product: CASSETDRDTQYF. The chain employs TRBV7-3 and TRBJ2-3; maybe TRBD1 (6 bases). This CDR3 contains 13 residues. The ends were cut back, 5 bases at V and 5 bases at J, with 11 bases in the middle. The germline V gene encodes CDR1 SGHTA and CDR2 FQGTGA.

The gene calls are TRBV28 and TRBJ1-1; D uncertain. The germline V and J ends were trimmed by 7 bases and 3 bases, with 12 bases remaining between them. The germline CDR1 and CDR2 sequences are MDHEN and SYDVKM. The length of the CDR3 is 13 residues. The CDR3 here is CASTWYGDTEAFF. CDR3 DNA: TGTGCCAGCACCTGGTACGGAGACACTGAAGCTTTCTTT.

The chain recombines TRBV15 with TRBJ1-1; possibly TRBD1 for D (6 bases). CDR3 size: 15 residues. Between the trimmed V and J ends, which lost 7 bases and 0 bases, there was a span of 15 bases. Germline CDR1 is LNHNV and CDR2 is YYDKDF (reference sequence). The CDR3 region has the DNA TGTGCCACCACCGAAACGGGACACCTGAACACTGAAGCTTTCTTT. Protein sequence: CATTETGHLNTEAFF.

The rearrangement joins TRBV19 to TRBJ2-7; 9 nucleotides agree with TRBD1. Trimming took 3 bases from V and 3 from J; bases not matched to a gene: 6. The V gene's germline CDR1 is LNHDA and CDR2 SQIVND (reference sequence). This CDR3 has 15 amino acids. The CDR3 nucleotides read TGTGCCAGTAGTATGAGGGGACAGGGAAACTACGAGCAGTACTTC. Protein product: CASSMRGQGNYEQYF. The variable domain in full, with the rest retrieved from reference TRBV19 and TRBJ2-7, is DGGITQSPKYLFRKEGQNVTLSCEQNLNHDAMYWYRQDPGQGLRLIYYSQIVNDFQKGDIAEGYSVSREKKESFPLTVTSAQKNPTAFYLCASSMRGQGNYEQYFGPGTRLTVT.

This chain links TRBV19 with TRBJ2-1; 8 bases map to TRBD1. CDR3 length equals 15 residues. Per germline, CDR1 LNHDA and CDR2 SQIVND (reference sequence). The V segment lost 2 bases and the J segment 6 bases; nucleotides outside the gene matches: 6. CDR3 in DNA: TGTGCCAGTAGTATACAACCCCAGGGGGCCAATGAGCAGTTCTTC. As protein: CASSIQPQGANEQFF.